This T cell receptor (beta chain) was identified during a study of blood T cells in healthy people across ages. The CDR3 is 13 amino acids. Per the germline V gene, CDR1 is ENHRY and CDR2 is SYGVKD. V lost 11 bases, J lost 5 bases, and 15 bases lay in between. This clonotype was recorded a few times. A second PCR of 7 to 11 cycles used a sample-barcoded 5' primer and a J-beta primer mix. A tag from a template-switch adaptor with 12 random nucleotides marked each cDNA molecule. Each CDR3 protein is one row after TCRdb ran MiXCR on the 5' RACE reads. The data contain fewer than 1,000,000 distinct CDR3 sequences, less than 60% of them singletons.

V usage is TRBV10-3 and J usage is TRBJ2-2; D is unresolved. This TCR was sampled from an older man in good health. Sequenced: blood. The CDR3 nucleotides are TGTGCCTCCACCATTTTGGGGACCGGGGAGCTGTTTTTT. It encodes CASTILGTGELFF.